The source of this T cell receptor beta chain is a study of CD8 T cells in ankylosing spondylitis (dated by TCRdb to about 2017). Context from the whole study: T cell receptor beta repertoires were profiled in healthy donors and ankylosing spondylitis patients so that disease-linked TCR variants could be found. Peripheral blood samples were taken, and synovial fluid was additionally collected from ankylosing spondylitis patients. In total, the full study cohort was made up of 110 or so healthy donors and about two dozen ankylosing spondylitis patients. Results and caveats for the whole study, not just this receptor: Some motif variants had previously been reported in the synovial fluid and blood of reactive arthritis patients, which suggests shared mechanisms of disease initiation. In peripheral blood, the disease-linked clones were found at relatively low frequencies and had a CD8+ phenotype. Blood from ankylosing spondylitis patients appeared to be characterized by a TCR beta motif made up of under ten highly homologous amino acid variants. According to the report, matched synovial fluid samples from ankylosing spondylitis patients were significantly enriched for the disease-linked clones.

This clonotype was recorded at least ten times. Its binding antigen is unknown. No base qualities exist here, and no much larger clone lies one base off it. The listed sequencing device is Illumina HiSeq 2500. Quantitative 5'-RACE with molecular barcodes was the method used to prepare the TCR beta libraries. Per the source publication's procedure: A new computational method based on a probabilistic model of VDJ rearrangement was used to identify disease-linked TCR variants. Clones were called with MiXCR by TCRdb after fastp trimmed the public reads at Q25, and only in-frame beta chains were retained. Each CDR3 protein gets just one entry, which takes the most common genes and DNA from the rows behind it. These V and J calls derive from TCRdb rather than the authors' analysis. The sample records fewer than 550,000 distinct CDR3 sequences, roughly 5.3% of which are singletons. Of the sample, approximately 4% is held by the ten largest clones.

From its cysteine to its phenylalanine, the CDR3 spans 13 amino acids. Of the read, only the CDR3 DNA is kept; its 39 bases are in frame from base 1. From a lookup of the germline V gene (reference sequence), CDR1 and CDR2 are DFQATT and SNEGSKA. Trimming takes 6 bases off V and 6 bases off J; junction bases not matched to a gene: 7. Here the chain combines TRBV20-1 and TRBJ2-3; 9 nucleotides in the junction match TRBD2. Specimen: blood, either unsorted or a sorted T cell fraction (not recorded which). The receptor comes from a male donor with ankylosing spondylitis. The CDR3 protein is CSAGSGSQDTQYF. Here is the DNA: TGCAGTGCCGGTAGCGGGAGTCAGGATACGCAGTATTTT.